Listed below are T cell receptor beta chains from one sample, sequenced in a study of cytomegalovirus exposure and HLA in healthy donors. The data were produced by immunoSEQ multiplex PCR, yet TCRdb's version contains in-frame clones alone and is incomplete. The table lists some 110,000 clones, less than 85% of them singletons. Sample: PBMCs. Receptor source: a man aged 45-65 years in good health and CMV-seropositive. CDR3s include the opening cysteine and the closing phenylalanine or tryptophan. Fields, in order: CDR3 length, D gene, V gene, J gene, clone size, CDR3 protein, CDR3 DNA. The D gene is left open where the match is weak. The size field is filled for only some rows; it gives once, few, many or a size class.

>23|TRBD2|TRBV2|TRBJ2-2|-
CASRKPPSPYNALAEPNTGELFF
TGTGCCAGCAGAAAACCACCCTCCCCCTATAATGCACTAGCGGAGCCGAACACCGGGGAGCTGTTTTTT
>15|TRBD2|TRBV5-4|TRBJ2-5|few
CASSLASGAQETQYF
TGTGCCAGCAGCTTGGCGAGCGGGGCACAAGAGACCCAGTACTTC
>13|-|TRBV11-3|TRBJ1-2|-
CASSLVGTDGYTF
TGTGCCAGCAGCTTAGTTGGTACAGATGGCTACACCTTC
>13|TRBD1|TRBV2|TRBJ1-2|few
CASSSTGNYGYTF
TGTGCCAGCAGTTCGACAGGGAACTATGGCTACACCTTC
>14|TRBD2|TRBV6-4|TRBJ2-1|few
CASSSSGAGDEQFF
TGTGCCAGCAGTTCTAGCGGAGCAGGCGATGAGCAGTTCTTC
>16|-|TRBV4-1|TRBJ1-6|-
CASSPRTERRNSPLHF
TGCGCCAGCAGCCCACGGACAGAAAGAAGGAATTCACCCCTCCACTTT
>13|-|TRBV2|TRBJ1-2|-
CASSVGDNYGYTF
TGTGCCAGCAGTGTAGGGGATAACTATGGCTACACCTTC
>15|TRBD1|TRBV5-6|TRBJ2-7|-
CASSLGDRAFYEQYF
TGTGCCAGCAGCTTGGGGGACAGGGCTTTCTACGAGCAGTACTTC
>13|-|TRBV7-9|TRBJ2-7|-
CSSSLLAGYEQYF
TGTTCCAGCAGCTTACTTGCCGGCTACGAGCAGTACTTC
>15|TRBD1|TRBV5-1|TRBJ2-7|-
CASSLVGQGAYEQYF
TGCGCCAGCAGCTTGGTGGGACAGGGGGCATACGAGCAGTACTTC
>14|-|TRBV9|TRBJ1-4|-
CASSPRGSNEKLFF
TGTGCCAGCAGCCCCCGCGGGTCTAATGAAAAACTGTTTTTT
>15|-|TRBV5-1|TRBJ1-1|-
CASSLSPTGNTEAFF
TGCGCCAGCAGCTTGTCCCCGACAGGGAACACTGAAGCTTTCTTT
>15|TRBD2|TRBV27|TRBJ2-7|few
CASSLGTSGPREQYF
TGTGCCAGCAGTTTGGGAACTAGCGGGCCGCGCGAGCAGTACTTC
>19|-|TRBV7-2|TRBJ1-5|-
CASSAAPPGRVGGNQPQHF
TGTGCCAGCAGCGCCGCGCCCCCCGGGCGGGTAGGAGGCAATCAGCCCCAGCATTTT
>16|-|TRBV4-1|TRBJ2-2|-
CASSQDRGTNTGELFF
TGCGCCAGCAGCCAAGATCGGGGGACTAACACCGGGGAGCTGTTTTTT
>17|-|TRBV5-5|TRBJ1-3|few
CASSLVGRPSSGNTIYF
TGTGCCAGCAGCTTGGTTGGCCGTCCTAGCTCTGGAAACACCATATATTTT
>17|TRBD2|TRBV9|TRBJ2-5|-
CASSVEGLAGYPETQYF
TGTGCCAGCAGCGTAGAAGGACTAGCGGGGTACCCAGAGACCCAGTACTTC